One sample yielded the 21 T cell receptor beta chains listed below, sequenced in a study of cytomegalovirus exposure and HLA in healthy donors. PCR involved 60 Vbeta and 13 Jbeta primers. Assay used: immunoSEQ multiplex PCR; TCRdb lists only in-frame clones, some missing. The sample consists of under 200,000 clones, about four fifths of them appearing once. The sequenced material came from PBMCs. These receptors were collected from a male donor in good health and CMV-seropositive.

The table lists this clone with a count of one. The V and J genes are TRBV11-2 and TRBJ2-1; D might be TRBD1 (6 bases). Germline V gene lookup returns CDR1 SGHAT and CDR2 FQNNGV. The CDR3 extends over 13 amino acids. Trimming took off 3 bases at V and 6 bases at J, with 9 bases between the two ends. For the CDR3, the DNA is TGTGCCAGCAGCTTCGACAGGAGCAATGAGCAGTTCTTC. It codes for CASSFDRSNEQFF.

The chain is built from TRBV7-9 and TRBJ2-7, with 7 bases identical to TRBD1. The trim removed 2 bases at V and 11 bases at J, leaving 15 bases unmatched. From germline, CDR1 is SEHNR and CDR2 FQNEAQ (reference sequence). The CDR3 is made up of 15 amino acids. The CDR3 DNA sequence: TGTGCCAGCAGCTTACTTTCTGGGGACAAGGGGGCCGAGTACTTC. Translating it yields CASSLLSGDKGAEYF.

The J gene is TRBJ2-2, the V gene TRBV14; 8 nucleotides match TRBD1. The CDR3 runs 15 residues. V was clipped by 0 bases and J by 7 bases; unmatched bases: 4. CDR1 is SGHDN and CDR2 is FVKESK in the germline V gene. CDR3 protein: CASSQEQGEIGELFF. In DNA form, the CDR3 reads TGTGCCAGCAGCCAAGAACAGGGGGAGATCGGGGAGCTGTTTTTT. Full variable domain (outside the CDR3, taken from reference TRBV14 and TRBJ2-2): EAGVTQFPSHSVIEKGQTVTLRCDPISGHDNLYWYRRVMGKEIKFLLHFVKESKQDESGMPNNRFLAERTGGTYSTLKVQPAELEDSGVYFCASSQEQGEIGELFFGEGSRLTVL.

The chain couples TRBV27 to TRBJ1-2; no definite D call. V was trimmed by 6 bases and J by 5 bases, leaving 13 bases between them. The CDR3 is made up of 13 amino acids. Germline CDR1 MNHEY, CDR2 SMNVEV (reference sequence). The CDR3: CASSPVRLYGYTF. The DNA of the CDR3 is TGTGCCAGCAGCCCCGTCAGGCTTTATGGCTACACCTTC.

This chain joins TRBV27 and TRBJ2-7, with TRBD2 matching 8 bases. This CDR3 is built from 16 residues. The trim removed 5 bases at V and 3 bases at J, leaving 12 bases unmatched. Germline-derived CDR1 and CDR2 are MNHEY and SMNVEV (reference sequence). The CDR3 region has the DNA TGTGCCAGCAGTCCCTACCCTAGCGGGTCGATCTACGAGCAGTACTTC. Translation: CASSPYPSGSIYEQYF.

The chain recombines TRBV6-1 with TRBJ1-1; 9 bases align to TRBD1. The CDR3 covers 14 residues. The V segment lost 3 bases and the J segment 5 bases; nucleotides outside the gene matches: 4. Per the germline V gene, CDR1 is MNHNS and CDR2 is SASEGT. As DNA, the CDR3 is TGTGCCAGCAGTGAGGGGACAGGGTTGACTGAAGCTTTCTTT. Protein product: CASSEGTGLTEAFF.

The V gene is TRBV15, the J gene TRBJ2-7; TRBD2 agrees at 12 bases. The germline V gene encodes CDR1 LNHNV and CDR2 YYDKDF (reference sequence). The V and J ends lost 4 bases and 0 bases, in that order; junction bases with no gene match: 7. The CDR3 is 17 residues long. The DNA for the CDR3 is TGTGCCACCAGCATCGGGGGGACTAGCGGGCCCTCCTACGAGCAGTACTTC. Its translation is CATSIGGTSGPSYEQYF.

The J gene is TRBJ2-7, the V gene TRBV28; TRBD2 agrees at 10 bases. The V and J ends lost 1 base and 3 bases, in that order; junction bases with no gene match: 3. CDR1 is MDHEN, CDR2 SYDVKM, per germline. The CDR3 consists of 15 residues. The CDR3 spells CASSLSGTSVYEQYF. The CDR3 coding sequence is TGTGCCAGCAGTTTATCCGGGACTAGCGTCTACGAGCAGTACTTC.

This clone has just one count. V and J are TRBV5-4 and TRBJ2-7, with unresolved D. V gave up 0 bases and J gave up 4 bases, with 8 bases separating them. Germline CDR1 SGHNT, CDR2 YYREEE (reference sequence). This CDR3 is 13 amino acids long. The CDR3 region is CASSLDSYYEQYF. The CDR3 region has the DNA TGTGCCAGCAGCTTGGACTCCTATTACGAGCAGTACTTC.

Only one count was recorded for this clone. The chain is built from TRBV5-6 and TRBJ2-1; TRBD2 agrees at 9 bases. Unmatched junction bases numbered 4, after V lost 4 bases and J lost 2 bases. Germline V gene data show CDR1 as SGHDT and CDR2 as YYEEEE. The CDR3 length is 15 residues. CDR3 nucleotide sequence: TGTGCCAGCAGCCGTAGCGGGGGAACCTACAATGAGCAGTTCTTC. Protein sequence: CASSRSGGTYNEQFF.

This clone showed up just a few times. The V call is TRBV7-2, the J call TRBJ2-1, with D possibly TRBD2 on 5 matching bases. The V end was cut by 5 bases, the J end by 3 bases, with 8 bases between. CDR1 is SGHTA and CDR2 is FQGNSA in the germline V gene. The CDR3 covers 13 residues. As DNA, the CDR3 is TGTGCCAGCAGCCTCACTAGCTACAATGAGCAGTTCTTC. It is translated as CASSLTSYNEQFF.

The chain employs TRBV28 and TRBJ1-2; D remains ambiguous. CDR1 is MDHEN, CDR2 SYDVKM, per germline. The CDR3 runs to 15 residues. V was cut by 8 bases and J by 5 bases, with 21 bases left in between. For the CDR3, the DNA is TGTGCCAGCCTAACCCCTCCGGGAGGCATATATGGCTACACCTTC. It encodes CASLTPPGGIYGYTF.

The CDR3 region is CASSSPRMSASGGLYTGELFF. CDR3 coding DNA: TGCGCCAGCAGCTCCCCCAGGATGAGCGCAAGCGGGGGGCTATACACCGGGGAGCTGTTTTTT. The V and J genes are TRBV5-1 and TRBJ2-2; 9 bases fit TRBD2. CDR3 length: 21 residues. V shed 3 bases, J shed 3 bases, and the junction held 21 bases outside the gene matches. Germline CDR1 is SGHRS and CDR2 is YFSETQ.

V gene TRBV6-5 combines with J gene TRBJ2-3; perhaps TRBD2 as D (6 bases). CDR1 MNHEY and CDR2 SVGAGI come from the germline V gene. CDR3 size: 13 residues. V was shortened by 7 bases and J by 5 bases, with 13 bases between the two germline ends. This CDR3 reads CASMGGGVDTQYF. The CDR3 DNA is TGTGCCAGCATGGGGGGAGGTGTAGATACGCAGTATTTT.

This chain uses TRBV10-3 with TRBJ2-1; 12 bases are a match to TRBD2. The J segment lost 6 bases and the V segment lost 2 bases, leaving 2 bases of the junction unmatched. CDR1 is ENHRY and CDR2 is SYGVKD in the germline V gene. The CDR3 spans 15 residues. CDR3 nucleotides: TGTGCCATCAGTGAGGAGACTAGCGGGGGCAATGAGCAGTTCTTC. Its protein is CAISEETSGGNEQFF.

The V call is TRBV5-1, the J call TRBJ2-7; TRBD2 agrees at 7 bases. The CDR3 is 13 residues long. Germline CDR1 SGHRS, CDR2 YFSETQ. J lost 2 bases, V lost 1 base, and 0 bases had no gene match. CDR3 nucleotides: TGCGCCAGCAGCTTGACTAGCGCCTACGAGCAGTACTTC. As protein: CASSLTSAYEQYF.

This chain uses TRBV4-3 with TRBJ1-1; tentatively, D is TRBD1 (6 bases). The V gene lost 3 bases and the J gene lost 8 bases, with 13 bases spanning the gap. CDR3 length: 13 amino acids. Germline V gene lookup returns CDR1 LGHNA and CDR2 YSLEER. CDR3 amino acids: CASSHQTGIEAFF. For the CDR3, the DNA is TGCGCCAGCAGCCATCAAACAGGGATCGAAGCTTTCTTT.

The chain has TRBV7-2 and TRBJ2-5; D is perhaps TRBD1 (6 bases). This CDR3 region has 12 residues. Germline CDR1 and CDR2: SGHTA and FQGNSA. With 5 bases removed from V and 8 bases from J, the gap between germline ends came to 12 bases. CDR3 sequence: CASSHPGTTQYF. The CDR3 DNA reads as TGTGCCAGCAGCCACCCCGGGACAACCCAGTACTTC.

V usage is TRBV7-2 and J usage is TRBJ1-5; the D gene is possibly TRBD1 (6 bases). V gave up 5 bases and J gave up 4 bases, with 18 bases separating them. The germline V gene has CDR1 SGHTA and CDR2 FQGNSA. The CDR3 is made up of 16 amino acids. The CDR3 is CASSREGAGANQPQHF. The CDR3 DNA reads TGTGCCAGCAGCAGAGAGGGTGCAGGGGCGAATCAGCCCCAGCATTTT. Full variable domain (rest looked up from reference TRBV7-2 and TRBJ1-5): GAGVSQSPSNKVTEKGKDVELRCDPISGHTALYWYRQSLGQGLEFLIYFQGNSAPDKSGLPSDRFSAERTGGSVSTLTIQRTQQEDSAVYLCASSREGAGANQPQHFGDGTRLSIL.

The V call is TRBV5-1, the J call TRBJ2-3, with D possibly being TRBD2 (6 bases). Germline assignment: CDR1 SGHRS and CDR2 YFSETQ. The CDR3 length is 15 residues. The V and J ends lost 4 bases and 2 bases respectively, with 14 bases between them. The CDR3 coding sequence is TGCGCCAGCAGCCCGGGGACTGTCAACACAGATACGCAGTATTTT. Its protein product is CASSPGTVNTDTQYF.

The chain joins TRBV16 to TRBJ1-4, with 11 bases identical to TRBD1. Trimming took 4 bases from V and 5 from J; bases not matched to a gene: 6. From germline, CDR1 is KGHSY and CDR2 FQNENV. This CDR3 has 16 amino acids. In nucleotides, the CDR3 is TGTGCCAGCAGCCCCTGGACAGGGGGCCAAAATGAAAAACTGTTTTTT. This encodes CASSPWTGGQNEKLFF.